This T cell receptor (beta chain) was profiled in a study of T cell responses to AZD1222 COVID-19 vaccine. The overall study: Second-dose timings of about 4 or about 12 weeks were pooled. Study outcomes and limitations: Repertoire sampling happened only post peak T cell response. Donors in the cohort were predominantly white British and more often female, and clonal diversity was possibly underestimated.

The germline V and J ends were trimmed by 3 bases and 0 bases, with 18 bases remaining between them. Germline values: CDR1 SGHRS, CDR2 YFSETQ. This CDR3 region has 17 residues. Generated by immunoSEQ multiplex PCR, the TCRdb table keeps only in-frame clones and is missing some. The table shows around 100,000 clones, with roughly nine tenths occurring only once. With regard to this clone: The antigen remains undetermined.

The specimen comprised peripheral blood, sampled on day 0 of AZD1222 vaccination. The genes are TRBV5-1 and TRBJ1-1, with D perhaps TRBD1 (6 bases). This clonotype was obtained from an adult in good health. The CDR3 coding sequence is TGCGCCAGCAGCTACTGGGGGCAGGGGACCCTGAACACTGAAGCTTTCTTT. This sequence encodes CASSYWGQGTLNTEAFF.